This T cell receptor (beta chain) originates from a study of cytomegalovirus exposure and HLA in healthy donors. Study at large: Sequencing of roughly 180 million T cells in an earlier analysis found around 110 million unique TCR beta sequences.

Regarding the study as a whole: Among the CMV-associated chains, a few were confirmed in vitro as specific for CMV antigens.

Of note for this clone: The antigen remains unidentified.

Each donor's status was that of a healthy bone marrow donor. 60 Vbeta and 13 Jbeta primers were used in PCR. Profiling relied on immunoSEQ multiplex PCR, and the TCRdb table lists in-frame clones only, not all of them. The sample includes 100,000 to 150,000 clones, around 78% seen only once; the top ten take under 2%. What was sequenced was PBMCs. This TCR was sampled from a female donor in good health and CMV-seropositive.

The CDR3 region is CASGGPGGRNTEAFF. The CDR3 region has the DNA TGTGCCAGCGGGGGGCCAGGGGGCCGGAACACTGAAGCTTTCTTT. The chain employs TRBV7-6 and TRBJ1-1; 8 nucleotides line up with TRBD1. V dropped 8 bases and J dropped 1; count of bases not matched to a gene: 9. Germline CDR1 and CDR2: SGHVS and FNYEAQ. The CDR3 length is 15 residues.